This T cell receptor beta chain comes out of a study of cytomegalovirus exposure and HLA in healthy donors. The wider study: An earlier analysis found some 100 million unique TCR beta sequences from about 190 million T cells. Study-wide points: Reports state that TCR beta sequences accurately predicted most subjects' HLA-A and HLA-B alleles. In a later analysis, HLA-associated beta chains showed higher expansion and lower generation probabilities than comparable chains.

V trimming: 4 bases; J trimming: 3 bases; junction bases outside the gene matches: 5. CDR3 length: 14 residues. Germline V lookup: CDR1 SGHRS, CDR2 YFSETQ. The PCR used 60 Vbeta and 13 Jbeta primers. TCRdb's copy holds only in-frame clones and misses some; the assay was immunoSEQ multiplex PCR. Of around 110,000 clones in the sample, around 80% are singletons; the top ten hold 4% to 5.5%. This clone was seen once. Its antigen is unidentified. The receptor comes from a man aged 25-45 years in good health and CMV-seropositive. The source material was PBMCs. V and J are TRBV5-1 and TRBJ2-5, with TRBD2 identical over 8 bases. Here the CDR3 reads CASSPAGVEETQYF. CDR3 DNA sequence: TGCGCCAGCAGCCCAGCGGGGGTCGAAGAGACCCAGTACTTC.